Below are 2 T cell receptor beta chains sequenced from a single sample in a study of shared clonotypes between healthy human individuals. TCRdb's table, derived via immunoSEQ multiplex PCR, lists solely in-frame clones and lacks some. The data hold about a million clones, with roughly 80% observed a single time. Material for sequencing was memory CD4+ T cells sorted from blood. The subset: CD45RA-negative fraction. The source of these receptors is a man between 18 and 35 years old in good health.

The rearrangement links TRBV6-1 to TRBJ1-2; D call uncertain. Germline CDR1 is MNHNS and CDR2 is SASEGT. The length of the CDR3 is 16 residues. With 3 bases removed from V and 4 bases from J, the gap between germline ends came to 18 bases. DNA of the CDR3: TGTGCCAGCAGTGATAGAAAGGGCCCCATTTTCTATGGCTACACCTTC. It encodes CASSDRKGPIFYGYTF.

This sequence joins TRBV5-1 and TRBJ2-2, with D hard to call. Trimming took off 7 bases at V and 6 bases at J, with 13 bases between the two ends. The CDR3 contains 13 residues. Per the germline V gene, CDR1 is SGHRS and CDR2 is YFSETQ. This chain's CDR3 is CASGLTSAGELFF. In nucleotides, the CDR3 is TGCGCCAGCGGCCTAACATCTGCCGGGGAGCTGTTTTTT.